This T cell receptor (beta chain) stems from a study of T cells expressing NK-cell markers. No DNA is given; TCRdb re-called the 5' RACE reads and lists each CDR3 protein once. Its table lists 350,000 to 450,000 distinct CDR3 sequences. Specimen: blood T cells: a sorted CD56 or NKG2C T cell subset, CD4+ or CD8+ T cells, or bulk PBMC T cells (not recorded which). This receptor was identified in a man aged 18 to 69 in good health.

The CDR3 reads CASSEAEKEQYF. The rearrangement uses TRBV28 and TRBJ2-7; with no DNA, the TCRdb D assignment of TRBD2 cannot be verified. The CDR3 sequence is 12 residues long. The germline V gene encodes CDR1 MDHEN and CDR2 SYDVKM.